These T cell receptor beta chains were read from a single sample in a study of T cell responses to AZD1222 COVID-19 vaccine. TCRdb keeps only in-frame clones here, not all; method: immunoSEQ multiplex PCR. Of around 130,000 clones listed, about 90% are singletons. This sample comprised peripheral blood, obtained 28 days after the second AZD1222 dose. Receptors originate from an adult who received the AZD1222 COVID-19 vaccine. CDR3s include the opening cysteine and the closing phenylalanine or tryptophan. D genes are given only for firm matches. Clone size is not always given. Where it is, it says once, few, many or a class for expanded clones.

V,size,J,length,D,CDR3,DNA
TRBV19,-,TRBJ1-2,14,TRBD1,CASRVSRTGLYYTF,TGTGCCAGTAGAGTATCGAGGACAGGACTTTACTACACCTTC
TRBV19,few,TRBJ1-4,15,TRBD1,CASRQGSATNEKLFF,TGTGCCAGTAGACAGGGGAGCGCAACTAATGAAAAACTGTTTTTT
TRBV5-4,-,TRBJ1-4,16,TRBD1,CASSLGQGTHNEKLFF,TGTGCCAGCAGCTTAGGACAGGGCACACATAATGAAAAACTGTTTTTT
TRBV19,-,TRBJ2-1,15,TRBD2,CASNTIAGGPYEQFF,TGTGCCAGTAATACCATAGCGGGGGGGCCCTATGAGCAGTTCTTC
TRBV7-6,-,TRBJ1-6,14,-,CASSLRTGNSPLHF,TGTGCCAGCAGCCTTCGGACGGGTAATTCACCCCTCCACTTT
TRBV7-6,-,TRBJ2-5,15,-,CASSLRDGPGETQYF,TGTGCCAGCAGTTTACGGGACGGGCCTGGGGAGACCCAGTACTTC
TRBV5-4,-,TRBJ2-1,14,-,CASSLSLSYNEQFF,TGTGCCAGCAGCTTGTCCCTGAGCTACAATGAGCAGTTCTTC
TRBV5-4,-,TRBJ1-1,18,-,CASSLAGGPRPQGGEAFF,TGTGCCAGCAGCTTGGCCGGGGGGCCACGACCCCAGGGTGGTGAAGCTTTCTTT
TRBV6-5,-,TRBJ2-1,12,TRBD2,CASGWTSTEQFF,TGTGCCAGCGGGTGGACTAGCACTGAGCAGTTCTTC
TRBV7-8,once,TRBJ2-1,14,-,CASSLPLPGYEQFF,TGTGCCAGCAGCTTACCCCTCCCAGGGTATGAGCAGTTCTTC
TRBV27,once,TRBJ2-7,13,-,CASGRGLGYEQYF,TGTGCCAGCGGACGGGGGCTCGGCTACGAGCAGTACTTC
TRBV5-1,-,TRBJ2-7,15,-,CASSFQTGGSYEQYF,TGCGCCAGCAGCTTCCAGACAGGTGGCTCCTACGAGCAGTACTTC
TRBV4-3,-,TRBJ1-1,18,-,CASSQRRAPWLMNTEAFF,TGCGCCAGCAGCCAACGACGGGCCCCGTGGCTCATGAACACTGAAGCTTTCTTT
TRBV6-2/TRBV6-3,-,TRBJ2-1,14,-,CASTPRKGGDEQFF,TGTGCCAGCACCCCTCGAAAGGGAGGTGATGAGCAGTTCTTC
TRBV12-5,-,TRBJ1-5,14,-,CASGPGTTNQPQHF,TGTGCTAGTGGGCCTGGGACAACTAATCAGCCCCAGCATTTT
TRBV7-2,-,TRBJ2-7,14,-,CASSLEPGLYEQYF,TGTGCCAGCAGCTTAGAACCAGGGCTTTACGAGCAGTACTTC
TRBV11-3,-,TRBJ2-3,16,-,CASSPLGTKYEDTQYF,TGTGCCAGCAGCCCGTTGGGCACCAAATACGAAGATACGCAGTATTTT
TRBV5-8,-,TRBJ1-2,19,-,CASSLKPKIFGPRRYGYTF,TGTGCCAGCAGCTTAAAACCCAAGATCTTCGGACCGCGAAGGTATGGCTACACCTTC
TRBV18,-,TRBJ2-7,12,-,CATRDDTYEQYF,TGTGCCACGCGGGACGACACATACGAGCAGTACTTC
TRBV7-6,-,TRBJ1-2,16,-,CASSARGGPNPKGYTF,TGTGCCAGCAGCGCCCGGGGGGGTCCTAACCCTAAAGGCTACACCTTC
TRBV7-2,-,TRBJ1-1,14,-,CASSRLGRNTEAFF,TGTGCCAGCAGCCGTTTAGGTAGAAACACTGAAGCTTTCTTT
TRBV5-1,-,TRBJ2-2,16,TRBD2,CASTTGLAGNTGELFF,TGCGCCAGCACCACGGGACTAGCGGGAAACACCGGGGAGCTGTTTTTT
TRBV7-3,-,TRBJ2-7,15,TRBD1,CASSLTGQGRYEQYF,TGTGCCAGCAGCTTAACGGGACAGGGGAGATACGAGCAGTACTTC
TRBV7-2,-,TRBJ2-5,15,TRBD1,CASSLTDRGWETQYF,TGTGCCAGCAGCTTAACCGACAGGGGGTGGGAGACCCAGTACTTC
TRBV13,once,TRBJ2-5,13,TRBD2,CASSFREGKTQYF,TGTGCCAGCAGCTTCAGGGAGGGAAAGACCCAGTACTTC
TRBV7-4,-,TRBJ1-5,20,-,CASSLQSVWRGTISNQPQHF,TGTGCCAGCAGCTTACAGTCCGTTTGGCGGGGGACAATTAGCAATCAGCCCCAGCATTTT
TRBV4-3,few,TRBJ1-1,15,-,CASSQVSARATEAFF,TGCGCCAGCAGCCAAGTTTCGGCCAGGGCCACTGAAGCTTTCTTT
TRBV10-3,once,TRBJ2-2,16,-,CAISPSQRRDTGELFF,TGTGCCATCAGCCCCTCCCAGCGGAGAGACACCGGGGAGCTGTTTTTT
TRBV12-3/TRBV12-4,-,TRBJ2-1,11,TRBD2,CASSYSSGLLF,TGTGCCAGCAGTTATAGTAGCGGGCTACTCTTC
TRBV5-1,-,TRBJ2-2,14,-,CASSLVTEPGELFF,TGCGCCAGCAGCTTGGTGACAGAGCCCGGGGAGCTGTTTTTT
TRBV5-1,-,TRBJ2-2,14,-,CASTGTENTGELFF,TGCGCCAGTACCGGGACGGAGAACACCGGGGAGCTGTTTTTT
TRBV10-3,-,TRBJ2-5,15,TRBD2,CAISRASGSTETQYF,TGTGCCATCAGTCGGGCTAGCGGGAGTACAGAGACCCAGTACTTC
TRBV29-1,-,TRBJ2-7,18,TRBD2,CSVENWGGTSGSRYEQYF,TGCAGCGTTGAAAATTGGGGAGGGACTAGCGGGAGTCGGTACGAGCAGTACTTC
TRBV18,-,TRBJ2-3,13,-,CASSPGTTDTQYF,TGTGCCAGCTCACCCGGGACTACAGATACGCAGTATTTT
TRBV6-5,-,TRBJ2-5,11,TRBD1,CANHLRTGWDF,TGTGCCAACCATCTAAGGACAGGCTGGGACTTC
TRBV27,-,TRBJ1-1,13,TRBD1,CANPDRLGPGAFF,TGTGCCAACCCGGACAGGCTTGGCCCCGGGGCTTTCTTT
TRBV7-6,-,TRBJ2-1,13,-,CASSLRDDYEQFF,TGTGCCAGCAGCCTCCGGGACGACTATGAGCAGTTCTTC
TRBV5-1,-,TRBJ2-7,13,-,CASSLVRGGEQYF,TGCGCCAGCAGCTTGGTCAGGGGAGGCGAGCAGTACTTC
TRBV7-9,-,TRBJ2-5,15,-,CASSLRTQTQETQYF,TGTGCCAGCAGCTTAAGGACACAGACCCAAGAGACCCAGTACTTC
TRBV12-3/TRBV12-4,-,TRBJ2-3,12,-,CASSRLVDTQYF,TGTGCCAGCAGCCGACTAGTAGATACGCAGTATTTT
TRBV19,-,TRBJ2-5,13,-,CASSMTNQETQYF,TGTGCCAGTAGTATGACAAACCAAGAGACCCAGTACTTC
TRBV6-2/TRBV6-3,once,TRBJ1-1,14,TRBD1,CASTPDRARAEAFF,TGTGCCAGCACCCCGGACAGGGCGAGAGCTGAAGCTTTCTTT
TRBV29-1,-,TRBJ1-1,12,-,CSVAVLSTEAFF,TGCAGCGTTGCGGTACTGAGCACTGAAGCTTTCTTT
TRBV12-3/TRBV12-4,-,TRBJ2-5,13,-,CASRPEYQETQYF,TGTGCCAGCAGACCCGAGTACCAAGAGACCCAGTACTTC
TRBV5-1,-,TRBJ2-1,16,-,CASSLDLPSSYNEQFF,TGCGCCAGCAGCTTGGATTTACCTTCCTCCTACAATGAGCAGTTCTTC
TRBV7-8,-,TRBJ1-6,12,-,CASSLQGMPLHF,TGTGCCAGCAGCCTACAGGGTATGCCCCTCCACTTT
TRBV7-2,-,TRBJ2-7,14,-,CASSLTGGQYEQYF,TGTGCCAGCAGCTTGACGGGGGGACAATACGAGCAGTACTTC
TRBV10-3,few,TRBJ2-3,12,-,CATRDSTDTQYF,TGTGCCACTCGGGACAGCACAGATACGCAGTATTTT
TRBV10-3,-,TRBJ2-7,17,TRBD2,CAISQAGGRLRRDEQYF,TGTGCCATCAGTCAAGCGGGAGGTCGACTTCGTCGTGACGAGCAGTACTTC
TRBV5-1,-,TRBJ2-1,17,TRBD2,CASSLEPSTSGYNEQFF,TGCGCCAGCAGCTTGGAACCCTCGACTAGCGGATACAATGAGCAGTTCTTC
TRBV12-5,-,TRBJ1-2,13,-,CASGLVRRSGYTF,TGTGCTAGTGGTTTGGTAAGGAGGAGTGGCTACACCTTC
TRBV18,-,TRBJ2-3,14,-,CASSPTSATDTQYF,TGTGCCAGCTCACCAACGAGCGCTACAGATACGCAGTATTTT
TRBV7-3,-,TRBJ2-3,18,-,CASSLGRDPHRATDTQYF,TGTGCCAGCAGCTTGGGGCGGGACCCCCATCGGGCCACAGATACGCAGTATTTT
TRBV19,-,TRBJ1-2,12,TRBD1,CASSTRTGVYTF,TGTGCCAGTAGTACCAGGACAGGGGTCTACACCTTC
TRBV4-2,-,TRBJ2-4,17,-,CASSQVGVTGGKNIQYF,TGTGCCAGCAGCCAAGTAGGAGTTACCGGGGGCAAAAACATTCAGTACTTC